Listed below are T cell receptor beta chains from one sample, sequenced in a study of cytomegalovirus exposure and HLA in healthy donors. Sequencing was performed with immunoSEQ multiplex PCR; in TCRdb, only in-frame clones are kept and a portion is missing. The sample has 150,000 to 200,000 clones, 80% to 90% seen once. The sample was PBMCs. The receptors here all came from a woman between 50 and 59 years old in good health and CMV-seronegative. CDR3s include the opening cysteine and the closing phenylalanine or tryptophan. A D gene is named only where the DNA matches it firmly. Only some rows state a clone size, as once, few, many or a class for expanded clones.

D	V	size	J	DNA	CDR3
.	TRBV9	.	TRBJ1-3	TGTGCCAGCAGCGTCTCAGGGGCCCCTGGAAACACCATATATTTT	CASSVSGAPGNTIYF
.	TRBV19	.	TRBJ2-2	TGTGCCAGTCAAACAGGCCCGAACACCGGGGAGCTGTTTTTT	CASQTGPNTGELFF
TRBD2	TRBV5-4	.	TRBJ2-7	TGTGCCAGCAGCCCCTCGACTAGCGTGGGCGAGCAGTACTTC	CASSPSTSVGEQYF
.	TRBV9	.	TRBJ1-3	TGTGCCAGCAGCTCTAGGGGCAGCTCTGGAAACACCATATATTTT	CASSSRGSSGNTIYF
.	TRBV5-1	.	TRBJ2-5	TGCGCCAGCAGCAGCACAGGTCCCGAGACCCAGTACTTC	CASSSTGPETQYF
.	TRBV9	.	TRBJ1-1	TGTGCCAGCAGCGCGACAGGAGTCCCTACTAACACTGAAGCTTTCTTT	CASSATGVPTNTEAFF
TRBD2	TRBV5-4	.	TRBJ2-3	TGTGCCAGCAGCTCCGGAGGCAGCGGGGGCCCCACAGATACGCAGTATTTT	CASSSGGSGGPTDTQYF
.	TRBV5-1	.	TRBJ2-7	TGCGCCAGCAGCTTGGGGCAGGCTCCCTCCTACGAGCAGTACTTC	CASSLGQAPSYEQYF
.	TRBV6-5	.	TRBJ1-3	TGTGCCAGCAGGCCCAAGGCAGGGTATGGAAACACCATATATTTT	CASRPKAGYGNTIYF
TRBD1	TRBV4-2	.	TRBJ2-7	TGTGCCAGCAGCCAAGATCGCGACAGGGAATACGAGCAGTACTTC	CASSQDRDREYEQYF
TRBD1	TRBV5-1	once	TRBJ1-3	TGCGCCAGCAGCGGGGGGACAGCGCGTGGAAACACCATATATTTT	CASSGGTARGNTIYF
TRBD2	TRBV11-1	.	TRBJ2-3	TGTGCCAGCAGCTTAACTAGCGGGGGGACCCAAGATACGCAGTATTTT	CASSLTSGGTQDTQYF
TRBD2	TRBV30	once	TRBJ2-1	TGTGCCTGGAGTGTACGTAGACTAGCCGGCAATGAGCAGTTCTTC	CAWSVRRLAGNEQFF
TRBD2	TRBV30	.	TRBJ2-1	TGTGCCCTCGGAGTGGCCCAACTAGCGCCCTTTAATGAGCAGTTCTTC	CALGVAQLAPFNEQFF
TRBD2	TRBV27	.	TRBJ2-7	TGTGCCAGCGGGAGCGGGGACTCTTACGAGCAGTACTTC	CASGSGDSYEQYF
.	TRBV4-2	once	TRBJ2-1	TGTGCCAGCAGCCAAACCTCACCAGATGAGCAGTTCTTC	CASSQTSPDEQFF
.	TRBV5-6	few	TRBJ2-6	TGTGCCAGCAGCTTCGACAGCTCTGGGGCCAACGTCCTGACTTTC	CASSFDSSGANVLTF
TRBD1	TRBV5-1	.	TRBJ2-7	TGCGCCAGCAGCTCGCATACCGGGACAGGGGCTGACGAGCAGTACTTC	CASSSHTGTGADEQYF
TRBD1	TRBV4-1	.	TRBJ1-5	TGCGCCAGCAGCCAAGAAGGGGGCCAGCCCCAGCATTTT	CASSQEGGQPQHF
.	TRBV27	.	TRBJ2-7	TGTGCCAGCAGTTTTGGGCCCTCCTACGAGCAGTACTTC	CASSFGPSYEQYF
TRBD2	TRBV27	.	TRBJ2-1	TGTGCCAGCAGTAATAGGGAGGGAAGATGGGTGGGTACCTACAATGAGCAGTTCTTC	CASSNREGRWVGTYNEQFF
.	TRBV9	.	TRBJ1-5	TGTGCCAGCAGCCCGGGGGGGGCCCAGCCCCAGCATTTT	CASSPGGAQPQHF
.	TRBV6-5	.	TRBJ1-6	TGTGCCAGCAGTTACCTCCAGGGTGACCCCCTCCACTTT	CASSYLQGDPLHF
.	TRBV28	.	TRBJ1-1	TGTGCCAGCAGGGCCCCTTCGAACACTGAAGCTTTCTTT	CASRAPSNTEAFF
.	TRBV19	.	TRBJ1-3	TGTGCCAGTAGTGGACTTACTGGAAACACCATATATTTT	CASSGLTGNTIYF
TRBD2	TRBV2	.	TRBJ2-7	TGTGCCAGCAGAGGAGCGGGGGTCGAGCAGTACTTC	CASRGAGVEQYF
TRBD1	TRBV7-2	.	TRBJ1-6	TGTGCCAGCAGGCCGGACAGGGGGAGAAATTCACCCCTCCACTTT	CASRPDRGRNSPLHF
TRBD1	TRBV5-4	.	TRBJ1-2	TGTGCCAGCAGCTTGGCAGGGGGTGGGATTAACTATGGCTACACCTTC	CASSLAGGGINYGYTF
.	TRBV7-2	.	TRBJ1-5	TGTGCCAGCAGCTTAGATATGGGCCAGCCCCAGCATTTT	CASSLDMGQPQHF
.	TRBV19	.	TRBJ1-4	TGTGCCAGTCGCAGGGGTGGCGATGAAAAACTGTTTTTT	CASRRGGDEKLFF
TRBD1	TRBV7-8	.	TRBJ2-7	TGTGCCAGCAGCTTACGAGGGGGCGAAGGGTCCTACGAGCAGTACTTC	CASSLRGGEGSYEQYF
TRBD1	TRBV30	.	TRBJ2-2	TGTGCCTGGAATTCCGGGACAGGGGGCCCCGGGGAGCTGTTTTTT	CAWNSGTGGPGELFF
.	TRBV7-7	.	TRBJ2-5	TGTGCCAGCAGTTATACCGGGACTTCGGGAGAGACCCAGTACTTC	CASSYTGTSGETQYF
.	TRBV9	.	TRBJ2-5	TGTGCCAGCAGCGTCCTGGGGCGGGGCCAAGAGACCCAGTACTTC	CASSVLGRGQETQYF
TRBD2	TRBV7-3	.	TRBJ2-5	TGTGCCAGCAGCCTCGGGGGGGCATGGGAAGAGACCCAGTACTTC	CASSLGGAWEETQYF
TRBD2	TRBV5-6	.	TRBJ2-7	TGTGCCAGCAGCTTGGAGGGAGGGAACCACGAGCAGTACTTC	CASSLEGGNHEQYF
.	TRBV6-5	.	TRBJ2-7	TGTGCCAGCAGGTTCCTCGGCGAGCAGTACTTC	CASRFLGEQYF
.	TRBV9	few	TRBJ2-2	TGTGCCAGCAGCCCTCCGGGACAGAACACCGGGGAGCTGTTTTTT	CASSPPGQNTGELFF
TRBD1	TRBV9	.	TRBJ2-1	TGTGCCAGCAGCGTAGGTGACAGGGGGGACGTGGATGAGCAGTTCTTC	CASSVGDRGDVDEQFF
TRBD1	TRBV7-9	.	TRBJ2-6	TGTGCCAGCAGACCACCGGGACAGGGGGCAAATGGGGCCAACGTCCTGACTTTC	CASRPPGQGANGANVLTF
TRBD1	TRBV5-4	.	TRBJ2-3	TGTGCCAGCAGCACTGACAGGGGGCGCGGAGATACGCAGTATTTT	CASSTDRGRGDTQYF
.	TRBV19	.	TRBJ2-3	TGTGCCAGCACCCTTACAGGGACAGATACGCAGTATTTT	CASTLTGTDTQYF
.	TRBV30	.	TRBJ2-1	TGTGCCTTTACTAGCTCCTACAATGAGCAGTTCTTC	CAFTSSYNEQFF